This T cell receptor (beta chain) was obtained from a study of T-cell memory formation after mild COVID-19. In the study overall: TCR clusters were largely donor specific. The study, taken as a whole, reports: Second-wave clones that peaked on day 37 lacked confirmed SARS-CoV-2 specificity. Later expanders leaned CD4+, whereas clones that contracted between day 15 and 85 were balanced CD4/CD8.

TCRdb reprocessed the 5' RACE reads with MiXCR, giving one entry per CDR3 protein. The sample has about 340,000 distinct CDR3 sequences, around 20% seen once. CDR3 length: 15 amino acids. Germline V gene data show CDR1 as KGHSH and CDR2 as LQKENI. Trimming left V 6 bases short and J 0 bases short, with 15 bases between. This clonotype appeared a few times. The antigen is undetermined. What was sequenced was PBMCs or a T cell subset sorted from them (not recorded which). This TCR derives from an adult woman who had mild COVID-19 (a few samples of this study predate the infection). Cell type and time point are not known. The chain links TRBV18 to TRBJ2-7; D tentatively fits TRBD1 or TRBD2 (6 bases each). The DNA of the CDR3 is TGTGCCAGCTCTCCCGGTGCGGGACACTCCTACGAGCAGTACTTC. Translation gives CASSPGAGHSYEQYF. The complete variable domain, with remaining parts taken from reference TRBV18 and TRBJ2-7, reads NAGVMQNPRHLVRRRGQEARLRCSPMKGHSHVYWYRQLPEEGLKFMVYLQKENIIDESGMPKERFSAEFPKEGPSILRIQQVVRGDSAAYFCASSPGAGHSYEQYFGPGTRLTVT.